This T cell receptor (beta chain) was sequenced during a study of T cell responses to AZD1222 COVID-19 vaccine. The protocol was immunoSEQ multiplex PCR, while the TCRdb copy is restricted to in-frame clones and leaves out a portion. The sample contains 90,000 to 120,000 clones, nearly 90% of which appear only once. The V gene's germline CDR1 is MDHEN and CDR2 SYDVKM. The CDR3 is 19 residues long. V was shortened by 2 bases and J by 0 bases, with 20 bases between the two germline ends. This sample comprised peripheral blood, obtained 28 days after the second AZD1222 dose. The TCR sequence derives from an adult who received the AZD1222 COVID-19 vaccine. V and J are TRBV28 and TRBJ1-3, with D hard to call. CDR3 protein: CASSLGFPGVGPSGNTIYF. CDR3 DNA: TGTGCCAGCAGTTTAGGTTTCCCCGGGGTAGGACCCTCTGGAAACACCATATATTTT.